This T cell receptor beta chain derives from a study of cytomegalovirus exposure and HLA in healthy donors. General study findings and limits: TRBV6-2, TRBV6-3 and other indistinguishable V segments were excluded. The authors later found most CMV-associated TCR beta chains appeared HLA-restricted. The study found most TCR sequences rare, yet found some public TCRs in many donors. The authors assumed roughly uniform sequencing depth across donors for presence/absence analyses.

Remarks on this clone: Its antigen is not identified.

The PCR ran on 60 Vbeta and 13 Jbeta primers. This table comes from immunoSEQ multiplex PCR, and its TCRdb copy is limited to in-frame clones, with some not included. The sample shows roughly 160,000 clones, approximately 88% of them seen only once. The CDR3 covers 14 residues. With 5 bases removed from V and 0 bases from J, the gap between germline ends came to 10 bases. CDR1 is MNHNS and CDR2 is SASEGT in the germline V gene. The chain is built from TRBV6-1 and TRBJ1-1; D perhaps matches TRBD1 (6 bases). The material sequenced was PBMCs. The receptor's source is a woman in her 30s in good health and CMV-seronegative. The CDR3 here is CASSKTGLNTEAFF. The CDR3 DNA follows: TGTGCCAGCAGTAAGACAGGTCTGAACACTGAAGCTTTCTTT.